This T cell receptor (beta chain) came from a study of CD8 T cells in ankylosing spondylitis. V trimming: 1 base; J trimming: 3 bases; junction bases outside the gene matches: 6. Germline V gene sequence: CDR1 SGHDT, CDR2 YYEEEE. The CDR3 has 16 residues. MiXCR was run by TCRdb on the 5' RACE reads, yielding one entry per CDR3 protein. This repertoire shows some 840,000 distinct CDR3 sequences, 12% found once; its top ten account for roughly 0.51%. Comment on this clonotype: Its antigen is still unknown.

Study conclusions and caveats: Seemingly characteristic of ankylosing spondylitis blood was a TCR beta motif consisting of under ten highly homologous variants.

The sequenced sample was blood, either unsorted or a sorted T cell fraction (not recorded which). The origin of this receptor is a male donor with ankylosing spondylitis. The chain joins TRBV5-6 to TRBJ1-5; 8 positions agree with TRBD1. The CDR3 nucleotides read TGTGCCAGCAGCTTGATAAGGGACAGGTACAATCAGCCCCAGCATTTT. It is translated as CASSLIRDRYNQPQHF.